Each of the 30 T cell receptor beta chains below was sequenced from the same sample in a study of blood T cell repertoires in COVID-19. Profiling relied on immunoSEQ multiplex PCR, and the TCRdb table lists in-frame clones only, not all of them. The sample lists about 280,000 clones; 83% were seen once. Material for sequencing was peripheral blood. These receptors were collected from a woman between 45 and 60 years old who had recovered from COVID-19.

This chain joins TRBV7-9 and TRBJ2-1; 9 positions match TRBD1. This CDR3 is 15 amino acids long. Germline V gene data show CDR1 as SEHNR and CDR2 as FQNEAQ (reference sequence). J was trimmed by 1 base and V by 4 bases; bases with no gene match: 2. The CDR3 is CASSYRGQSYNEQFF. The CDR3 region has the DNA TGTGCCAGCAGCTACAGGGGGCAATCCTACAATGAGCAGTTCTTC.

The rearrangement links TRBV10-3 to TRBJ2-5, with a possible D match to TRBD2 (7 bases). Germline V gene sequence: CDR1 ENHRY, CDR2 SYGVKD. The V and J ends lost 10 bases and 3 bases respectively, with 15 bases between them. This CDR3 comprises 13 residues. CDR3 sequence: CATSGGGEETQYF. DNA of the CDR3: TGTGCCACCTCGGGGGGCGGGGAAGAGACCCAGTACTTC.

This clone was seen just once. The V and J genes are TRBV6-5 and TRBJ2-3, with 8 bases lining up with TRBD1. This CDR3 spans 12 amino acids. The ends lost 6 bases at V and 14 bases at J; junction bases unmatched: 10. CDR1 MNHEY and CDR2 SVGAGI come from the germline V gene. This CDR3 reads CASSLPGQAPYF. The CDR3 DNA reads as TGTGCCAGCAGCCTTCCGGGACAGGCCCCGTATTTT.

The chain carries TRBV7-3 and TRBJ2-7, with 7 bases that match TRBD2. V was pared by 6 bases and J by 9 bases, with 14 bases of the junction left unmatched. Germline CDR1 is SGHTA and CDR2 is FQGTGA. This CDR3 has 14 amino acids. CDR3 protein: CASSERDVDGVQYF. DNA for the CDR3: TGTGCCAGCAGTGAGCGGGACGTCGACGGGGTGCAGTACTTC.

Points on this clone: One end of the junction varies from germline; a read error may be responsible. This chain links TRBV10-3 with TRBJ2-7, with a tentative D call TRBD1 (5 bases). In germline, CDR1 is ENHRY, CDR2 SYGVKD. This CDR3 contains 14 residues. The CDR3 sequence is CAISESMGRVTPNF. CDR3 DNA: TGTGCCATCAGTGAGTCGATGGGCAGGGTTACACCGAACTTC.

This rearrangement joins TRBV15 to TRBJ2-5; TRBD1 is a possible D gene (6 bases). The V gene's germline CDR1 is LNHNV and CDR2 YYDKDF (reference sequence). The germline V and J ends were trimmed by 0 bases and 7 bases, with 12 bases remaining between them. CDR3 length: 14 residues. This CDR3 is CATSREGGFGTQYF. CDR3 in DNA: TGTGCCACCAGCAGAGAAGGGGGTTTCGGGACCCAGTACTTC.

This sequence joins TRBV10-3 and TRBJ1-3, with D perhaps TRBD1 (6 bases). The germline V gene has CDR1 ENHRY and CDR2 SYGVKD. Trimming removed 3 bases from V and 4 bases from J, with 10 bases in between. CDR3 size: 14 residues. CDR3 residues: CAISETGTGNTIYF. The CDR3, as DNA: TGTGCCATCAGTGAAACAGGGACGGGAAACACCATATATTTT.

This clone has at least ten counts. This specimen includes other DNA sequences encoding the same CDR3. The chain links TRBV12-3 or TRBV12-4 to TRBJ1-5; D not resolved. The V gene lost 6 bases and the J gene lost 0 bases, with 3 bases spanning the gap. The CDR3 is 12 amino acids. CDR3 DNA sequence: TGTGCCAGCAGCTATAGCAATCAGCCCCAGCATTTT. Its protein is CASSYSNQPQHF.

The CDR3 nucleotides read TGTGCCAGTGGGGGGACAGGGGCTGGGGCCAACGTCCTGACTTTC. Translation: CASGGTGAGANVLTF. The rearrangement uses TRBV19 and TRBJ2-6, with 10 bases fitting TRBD1. The CDR3 spans 15 residues. The junction had 3 bases not matched to a gene; V was cut back by 8 bases and J by 2 bases. The V gene's germline CDR1 is LNHDA and CDR2 SQIVND (reference sequence).

The chain is built from TRBV7-2 and TRBJ1-1, with a possible D match to TRBD1 (6 bases). CDR3 size: 14 residues. V was trimmed by 8 bases and J by 9 bases, leaving 22 bases between them. Germline CDR1 is SGHTA and CDR2 is FQGNSA. The CDR3 protein is CASGRGMGAKQAFF. The CDR3 DNA reads TGTGCCAGCGGAAGGGGTATGGGGGCAAAACAAGCTTTCTTT.

This rearrangement joins TRBV30 to TRBJ2-7, with TRBD2 identical over 8 bases. V was pared by 0 bases and J by 9 bases, with 13 bases of the junction left unmatched. This CDR3 has 15 residues. Germline values: CDR1 GTSNPN, CDR2 SVGIG (reference sequence). The CDR3 DNA reads TGTGCCTGGAGTGTTCGGGGACTAGATAATACGAGGCAGTACTTC. Protein sequence: CAWSVRGLDNTRQYF.

The sample holds one count of this clone. V and J are TRBV20-1 and TRBJ2-1; tentative D call: TRBD1 (6 bases). The CDR3 contains 20 residues. Germline assignment: CDR1 DFQATT and CDR2 SNEGSKA (reference sequence). V was cut by 3 bases and J by 0 bases, with 27 bases left in between. The CDR3 protein is CSASWQTRGWASRSYNEQFF. CDR3 DNA: TGCAGTGCTAGTTGGCAGACAAGGGGGTGGGCATCACGCTCCTACAATGAGCAGTTCTTC.

This chain connects TRBV9 to TRBJ2-3, with D maybe TRBD2 (6 bases). V gave up 0 bases and J gave up 2 bases, with 7 bases separating them. The germline gives CDR1 SGDLS, CDR2 YYNGEE. The CDR3 extends over 14 amino acids. The CDR3 protein is CASSVASDTDTQYF. The CDR3 bases are TGTGCCAGCAGCGTAGCTAGCGACACAGATACGCAGTATTTT.

The J gene is TRBJ2-1, the V gene TRBV3-1 (or the pseudogene TRBV3-2), with 7 bases identical to TRBD2. The germline gives CDR1 LGHDT, CDR2 YNNKEL (reference sequence). J gave up 5 bases and V 3 bases, and 7 bases lay outside the gene matches. The CDR3 contains 15 residues. CDR3 bases: TGTGCCAGCAGCCAGAGAGCGGGGCTCAACAATGAGCAGTTCTTC. Translating it yields CASSQRAGLNNEQFF.

V and J are TRBV5-1 and TRBJ1-1; TRBD1 is a possible D gene (6 bases). Germline V CDR1 and CDR2: SGHRS, YFSETQ. The CDR3 is 16 residues long. V was clipped by 3 bases and J by 0 bases, with 15 bases between them. The CDR3 coding sequence is TGCGCCAGCAGCTCCCAACTAGGGGGGGTGAACACTGAAGCTTTCTTT. Amino acids: CASSSQLGGVNTEAFF.

This rearrangement joins TRBV28 to TRBJ1-6, with TRBD1 identical over 7 bases. Germline assignment: CDR1 MDHEN and CDR2 SYDVKM. CDR3 size: 13 residues. Trimming took 11 bases from V and 8 from J; bases not matched to a gene: 9. In DNA form, the CDR3 reads TGTGCCGGGAAGGGACAGTTAGATTCACCCCTCCACTTT. Its translation is CAGKGQLDSPLHF. The variable domain in full, with the rest retrieved from reference TRBV28 and TRBJ1-6, is DVKVTQSSRYLVKRTGEKVFLECVQDMDHENMFWYRQDPGLGLRLIYFSYDVKMKEKGDIPEGYSVSREKKERFSLILESASTNQTSMYLCAGKGQLDSPLHFGNGTRLTVT.

V and J are TRBV19 and TRBJ1-5, with D unresolved. The V and J ends lost 3 bases and 0 bases respectively, with 9 bases between them. Germline V gives CDR1 LNHDA, CDR2 SQIVND (reference sequence). This CDR3 comprises 15 residues. The CDR3 nucleotides are TGTGCCAGTAGTATTAGCACGTCTAGCAATCAGCCCCAGCATTTT. Amino acid sequence: CASSISTSSNQPQHF. The entire variable domain, with the rest obtained from reference TRBV19 and TRBJ1-5, is as follows: DGGITQSPKYLFRKEGQNVTLSCEQNLNHDAMYWYRQDPGQGLRLIYYSQIVNDFQKGDIAEGYSVSREKKESFPLTVTSAQKNPTAFYLCASSISTSSNQPQHFGDGTRLSIL.

The rearrangement links TRBV24-1 to TRBJ2-3, with 7 nucleotides matching TRBD2. V shed 6 bases and J 5 bases; nucleotides not matched to a gene: 4. This CDR3 has 13 amino acids. Germline lookup yields CDR1 KGHDR and CDR2 SFDVKD. CDR3: CATSLAGVDTQYF. In nucleotides, the CDR3 is TGTGCCACCAGTTTGGCGGGAGTAGATACGCAGTATTTT.

The genes are TRBV19 and TRBJ1-1; D is perhaps TRBD1 (5 bases). The CDR3 is made up of 15 amino acids. Germline CDR1 LNHDA, CDR2 SQIVND (reference sequence). Deletions cut 3 bases from V and 1 base from J, with 12 bases between. This CDR3 reads CASSISRTPNTEAFF. CDR3 in DNA: TGTGCCAGTAGTATTTCCCGGACACCGAACACTGAAGCTTTCTTT.

The CDR3 loop reads CASSPTTGARNEQFF. The CDR3 DNA is TGTGCCAGCAGCCCAACGACTGGGGCCAGGAATGAGCAGTTCTTC. This sequence joins TRBV9 and TRBJ2-1; possibly TRBD1 for D (5 bases). Germline-derived CDR1 and CDR2 are SGDLS and YYNGEE. The CDR3 is made up of 15 amino acids. The V end was cut by 4 bases, the J end by 7 bases, with 18 bases between. Supplemented by reference TRBV9 and TRBJ2-1, the full variable domain reads DSGVTQTPKHLITATGQRVTLRCSPRSGDLSVYWYQQSLDQGLQFLIQYYNGEERAKGNILERFSAQQFPDLHSELNLSSLELGDSALYFCASSPTTGARNEQFFGPGTRLTVL.

This clone has only one observation. The chain joins TRBV19 to TRBJ2-2, with 9 positions matching TRBD2. Per the germline V gene, CDR1 is LNHDA and CDR2 is SQIVND (reference sequence). CDR3 size: 15 residues. Losses at the gene ends were 5 bases for V and 4 bases for J; bases not matched to a gene: 5. CDR3 loop: CASSPRTSATGELFF. The DNA for the CDR3 is TGTGCCAGTAGTCCCCGGACTAGCGCCACCGGGGAGCTGTTTTTT.

This clone was recorded only once. J is TRBJ2-6 and V is TRBV7-6; unclear D gene. Germline V gene sequence: CDR1 SGHVS, CDR2 FNYEAQ. The length of the CDR3 is 15 residues. Trimming left V 4 bases short and J 0 bases short, with 7 bases between. In DNA, the CDR3 is TGTGCCAGCAGCTGGTCCTACTCTGGGGCCAACGTCCTGACTTTC. Its protein product is CASSWSYSGANVLTF. The full variable domain, rest sourced from reference TRBV7-6 and TRBJ2-6, is GAGVSQSPRYKVTKRGQDVALRCDPISGHVSLYWYRQALGQGPEFLTYFNYEAQQDKSGLPNDRFSAERPEGSISTLTIQRTEQRDSAMYRCASSWSYSGANVLTFGAGSRLTVL.

As to this clone: Other DNA sequences from this sample encode an identical CDR3 as well. CDR3 amino acids: CASSQDGGGNQPQHF. The DNA of the CDR3 is TGTGCCAGCAGCCAAGATGGGGGGGGTAATCAGCCCCAGCATTTT. The chain recombines TRBV3-1 (or the pseudogene TRBV3-2) with TRBJ1-5; maybe TRBD1 (5 bases). Germline V gives CDR1 LGHDT, CDR2 YNNKEL (reference sequence). Trimming pared 0 bases from V and 4 bases from J, leaving 10 bases between. The CDR3 has 15 amino acids.

J is TRBJ2-3 and V is TRBV18; 7 positions agree with TRBD1. Looked up from germline, CDR1 is KGHSH and CDR2 is LQKENI. The CDR3 spans 14 residues. After removal of 6 bases from V and 5 bases from J, the junction contained 8 bases not matched to a gene. The CDR3 sequence is CASSPRQGEDTQYF. In nucleotides, the CDR3 is TGTGCCAGCTCGCCTCGACAGGGAGAAGATACGCAGTATTTT.

The V and J genes are TRBV15 and TRBJ1-1; D might be TRBD1 (5 bases). The CDR3 is 16 amino acids. In germline, CDR1 is LNHNV, CDR2 YYDKDF (reference sequence). The V gene lost 3 bases and the J gene lost 1 base, with 15 bases spanning the gap. Here the CDR3 DNA reads TGTGCCACCAGCAGCAACCGTGGGGGGAGGAACACTGAAGCTTTCTTT. Its translation is CATSSNRGGRNTEAFF.

This sequence joins TRBV19 and TRBJ2-7; a weak D match, TRBD2 (5 bases). The CDR3 consists of 14 residues. Trimming removed 5 bases from V and 3 bases from J, with 14 bases in between. Germline V lookup: CDR1 LNHDA, CDR2 SQIVND (reference sequence). The CDR3 protein is CASSSTIRDYEQYF. The DNA for the CDR3 is TGTGCCAGTAGTTCAACAATCCGGGACTACGAGCAGTACTTC.

The chain uses TRBV5-1 and TRBJ2-1; 9 nucleotides agree with TRBD1. Per germline, CDR1 SGHRS and CDR2 YFSETQ. V lost 0 bases to trimming and J lost 7 bases; unmatched junction nucleotides: 8. The CDR3 is 16 residues long. Here the CDR3 reads CASSLGGQGLINEQFF. The CDR3 DNA sequence: TGCGCCAGCAGCTTGGGGGGACAGGGTTTAATAAATGAGCAGTTCTTC.

The chain carries TRBV21-1 and TRBJ2-7; the listed D gene, TRBD2, was not tested against the DNA. TRBV21-1 is shown as a pseudogene. The CDR3 runs 17 residues. DNA of the CDR3: TGTGCCAGCAGCAAAGAAGGTCTAGCGGCATTCTCCTACGAGCAGTACTTC. Encoded protein: CASSKEGLAAFSYEQYF.

The chain couples TRBV15 to TRBJ2-5, with 7 nucleotides matching TRBD1. This CDR3 has 15 residues. CDR1 LNHNV and CDR2 YYDKDF come from the germline V gene (reference sequence). The ends lost 1 base at V and 5 bases at J; junction bases unmatched: 7. This chain's CDR3 is CATSRALGTVETQYF. In DNA form, the CDR3 reads TGTGCCACCAGCAGAGCCTTAGGGACAGTTGAGACCCAGTACTTC.

The rearrangement uses TRBV5-1 and TRBJ2-5, with D tentatively TRBD1 (6 bases). Trimming left V 0 bases short and J 2 bases short, with 11 bases between. CDR1 is SGHRS and CDR2 is YFSETQ in the germline V gene. The CDR3 length is 15 residues. CDR3 protein: CASSLVGAIQETQYF. For the CDR3, the DNA is TGCGCCAGCAGCTTGGTGGGGGCGATTCAAGAGACCCAGTACTTC.